This T cell receptor (beta chain) emerged from a study of human T cells and chemical hapten exposure. At the level of the study: Mostly female patients had alopecia areata, totalis or universalis.

The sample holds many counts of this clonotype. The time point denotes: patch test 3, about 24 weeks after DPC sensitization. Treatment indicated: therapeutic diphenylcyclopropenone sensitization with weekly scalp DPC. Unfractionated whole blood yielded total RNA. V was trimmed by 7 bases and J by 2 bases, leaving 15 bases between them. Germline V gene lookup returns CDR1 MDHEN and CDR2 SYDVKM. The CDR3 runs to 14 residues. TCRdb passed the RACE reads through MiXCR, listing each CDR3 protein once. The sample contains over 30,000 distinct CDR3 sequences, more than 9% of which appear only once. The sequence was obtained from a man aged 50 to 59 with alopecia areata. Some clones in this sample may be carry-over from other donors' samples. J is TRBJ2-7 and V is TRBV28; a possible D gene is TRBD1 (6 bases). Here the sequenced sample was whole blood, taken in connection with sensitization to the hapten diphenylcyclopropenone (DPC). The CDR3 DNA reads as TGTGCCAGCATGTCCGCCGGACAGCCCTACGAGCAGTACTTC. Protein product: CASMSAGQPYEQYF.